A single sample gave rise to the 4 T cell receptor beta chains below, sequenced in a study of shared clonotypes between healthy human individuals. TCRdb keeps only in-frame clones here, not all; method: immunoSEQ multiplex PCR. The sample shows over 2,000,000 clones, 80% to 95% of them seen only once. Naive CD8 isolation took CD45RO-negative cells positively selected for CCR7 and excluded terminally differentiated effector memory CD45RA+ cells. Sequenced material: naive CD8+ T cells from PBMCs. The receptors were sampled from a man aged 18 to 35 in good health. Some clones in this sample may be carry-over from other donors' samples.

On this clone: The same CDR3 also results from other DNA sequences found in this sample. This chain links TRBV9 with TRBJ1-1; D unclear. The CDR3 contains 12 residues. The V gene lost 2 bases and the J gene lost 5 bases, with 7 bases spanning the gap. Germline-derived CDR1 and CDR2 are SGDLS and YYNGEE. CDR3 amino acids: CASSVGGTEAFF. The CDR3 region has the DNA TGTGCCAGCAGCGTGGGAGGTACTGAAGCTTTCTTT.

The chain recombines TRBV29-1 with TRBJ1-1, with D maybe TRBD1 (6 bases). The CDR3 consists of 10 residues. Trimming removed 4 bases from V and 11 bases from J, with 11 bases in between. Germline CDR1 and CDR2: SQVTM and ANQGSEA. The CDR3 reads CSVVGGQAFF. In DNA, the CDR3 is TGCAGCGTTGTCGGGGGGCAGGCTTTCTTT.

CDR3 loop: CASRYAEANYGYTF. As DNA, the CDR3 is TGTGCCAGCAGATATGCGGAGGCTAACTATGGCTACACCTTC. V gene TRBV6-5 combines with J gene TRBJ1-2; D not certain. The CDR3 spans 14 residues. CDR1 is MNHEY, CDR2 SVGAGI, per germline. Trimming removed 6 bases at V and 0 bases at J, with 11 bases between.

The chain links TRBV7-9 to TRBJ1-1; D is unresolved. Germline V gives CDR1 SEHNR, CDR2 FQNEAQ (reference sequence). This CDR3 is built from 15 residues. The V and J ends lost 5 bases and 0 bases respectively, with 13 bases between them. The DNA of the CDR3 is TGTGCCAGCAGCCCCCCAGCCTATATGAACACTGAAGCTTTCTTT. Its translation: CASSPPAYMNTEAFF.